Listed below are T cell receptor beta chains from one sample, sequenced in a study of technical replicates of blood from a few donors. Assay: immunoSEQ multiplex PCR; the TCRdb copy retains only in-frame clones and omits some. The sample shows 95,000 or so clones, about 95% of them seen only once. Input material: T cells isolated from PBMCs. The origin of the receptors is a human donor in good health. Both conserved end residues are part of each CDR3. Each record gives: J gene, V gene, CDR3 length, clone size, D gene, CDR3 protein. A D gene is named only where the DNA matches it firmly. Size is omitted from some rows. Given values are once, few, many or a class for expanded clones.

>TRBJ1-1|TRBV6-6|16|.|TRBD1
CASSYPTGSPSTEAFF
>TRBJ1-4|TRBV5-1|15|.|.
CASSIQGVESEKLFF
>TRBJ1-5|TRBV30|12|.|.
CAWTHSNQPQHF
>TRBJ1-1|TRBV6-6|15|.|TRBD1
CASSYVQGSDTEAFF
>TRBJ2-3|TRBV2|15|.|.
CASSESWQGTDTQYF
>TRBJ2-1|TRBV6-1|14|.|.
CASSETRDYNEQFF
>TRBJ1-2|TRBV28|19|.|TRBD1
CASSFNPLHKDRSNYGYTF
>TRBJ1-1|TRBV19|16|.|TRBD1
CASRPGTGSMNTEAFF
>TRBJ2-5|TRBV10-2|14|.|TRBD2
CVSSPGTSKETQYF
>TRBJ2-3|TRBV19|16|.|.
CASSIGLSFFPDTQYF
>TRBJ2-1|TRBV4-2|14|.|.
CASSQPIQENEQFF
>TRBJ2-2|TRBV12-5|16|.|TRBD2
CASGGRLAGLTGELFF
>TRBJ1-3|TRBV6-1|12|.|.
CASRLSGNTIYF
>TRBJ2-1|TRBV4-1|16|.|TRBD2
CASSTISGSSYNEQFF
>TRBJ2-7|TRBV6-6|15|.|.
CASSYPGGYSYEQYF
>TRBJ1-2|TRBV19|13|.|.
CASSEDISYGYTF
>TRBJ2-1|TRBV6-1|11|.|.
CASQKYNEQFF
>TRBJ1-3|TRBV6-5|13|.|.
CASSDLRGSTIYF
>TRBJ1-1|TRBV7-9|13|.|.
CASSLGPLTEAFF
>TRBJ2-2|TRBV28|12|.|.
CASKSRTGELFF
>TRBJ1-1|TRBV2|12|.|.
CASSDRGTEAFF
>TRBJ1-5|TRBV28|16|.|.
CASSLYPGHKNQPQHF
>TRBJ2-7|TRBV29-1|11|.|.
CSASSSYEQYF
>TRBJ2-1|TRBV9|16|.|.
CASSSEGARGHNEQFF
>TRBJ2-7|TRBV6-7|12|.|.
CASSRHVREQYF
>TRBJ1-1|TRBV5-1|15|.|.
CASSPGSGSNTEAFF
>TRBJ2-7|TRBV5-6|13|once|.
CASRLSGFIEQYF
>TRBJ1-2|TRBV2|10|.|.
CANEGHGYTF
>TRBJ2-5|TRBV4-1|13|.|TRBD2
CASSQGEGKTQYF
>TRBJ2-1|TRBV11-2|15|.|.
CASSFFPGLYNEQFF
>TRBJ2-1|TRBV9|15|.|.
CASSVGSAYYNEQFF
>TRBJ2-3|TRBV7-2|16|.|TRBD2
CASSLQGLAGIDTQYF
>TRBJ2-1|TRBV7-9|14|.|TRBD2
CASSSTSGINEQFF
>TRBJ1-1|TRBV6-6|12|once|.
CASDSRSTEAFF
>TRBJ2-3|TRBV6-4|15|once|TRBD2
CASSYSGTSTDTQYF
>TRBJ1-5|TRBV9|14|.|.
CASSVEGGNQPQHF
>TRBJ2-7|TRBV5-1|15|.|TRBD1
CASSSRQGATYEQYF
>TRBJ2-7|TRBV5-4|14|.|TRBD2
CASSSSGRAYEQYF
>TRBJ1-2|TRBV27|14|.|TRBD1
CASSLSPTGAGYTF
>TRBJ2-7|TRBV27|14|.|TRBD2
CASSLGLAAYEQYF
>TRBJ2-5|TRBV9|16|once|TRBD2
CASSPPWSGGQETQYF
>TRBJ1-1|TRBV30|12|.|.
CAWSVGPTEAFF
>TRBJ2-7|TRBV27|13|.|.
CASSFGPTYEQYF
>TRBJ2-1|TRBV7-6|16|.|TRBD1
CASSNRPGQGVHEQFF
>TRBJ2-2|TRBV19|15|.|.
CASSGEVTVTGELFF
>TRBJ2-1|TRBV29-1|13|.|TRBD2
CSVEGGRGNEQFF